This is a list of T cell receptor beta chains from one sample in a study of T cell responses to AZD1222 COVID-19 vaccine. The method was immunoSEQ multiplex PCR; TCRdb's version includes in-frame clones alone and lacks a portion of them. The repertoire holds about 140,000 clones, with 80% to 95% as singletons. Material: peripheral blood, obtained on day 0 of AZD1222 vaccination. All receptors come from an adult in good health. CDR3s include the opening cysteine and the closing phenylalanine or tryptophan.

V gene,J gene,CDR3 protein
TRBV19,TRBJ1-1,CASRASMGRAFF
TRBV28,TRBJ2-3,CASQEGGAFTDTQYF
TRBV29-1,TRBJ1-1,CSVGKAARGGMKAFF
TRBV19,TRBJ1-2,CASSALGYGYTF
TRBV7-9,TRBJ1-3,CASRLDRAGNTIYF
TRBV28,TRBJ2-1,CASSRGRGYNNEQFF
TRBV3-1/TRBV3-2,TRBJ1-5,CASSRGHNSNQPQHF
TRBV27,TRBJ2-7,CASSLLGRSIHYEQYF
TRBV28,TRBJ2-7,CASSSSQISYEQYF
TRBV6-1,TRBJ1-3,CASSDLGPLFGNTIYF
TRBV24-1,TRBJ2-7,CATSDHQTGTGAEQYF
TRBV28,TRBJ1-6,CASITHNSPLHF
TRBV5-4,TRBJ2-4,CASTPIGGQNIQYF
TRBV10-1,TRBJ1-1,CASIRQETMNTEAFF
TRBV6-2/TRBV6-3,TRBJ1-1,CASSSDDREVEGNTEAFF
TRBV9,TRBJ2-2,CASTLRQNTGELFF
TRBV28,TRBJ2-3,CASSSINRDGNTDTQYF
TRBV5-6,TRBJ2-7,CASSHRFNLNYEQYF
TRBV11-3,TRBJ2-7,CASSARGSSYEQYF
TRBV28,TRBJ2-1,CVAVDSYNEQFF
TRBV10-3,TRBJ1-4,CAISDDTTTNEKLFF
TRBV14,TRBJ1-1,CASSQDHGTGNTEAFF
TRBV7-9,TRBJ2-2,CASSVKGTSSSGELFF
TRBV18,TRBJ2-5,CASSPFMTAQETQYF
TRBV24-1,TRBJ1-4,CATTAPPTTNEKLFF
TRBV21-1,TRBJ2-2,CASSKGTGGTGELFF
TRBV6-4,TRBJ1-4,CASSRKWGEKLFF
TRBV9,TRBJ2-2,CASSTRTGELFF
TRBV5-1,TRBJ2-7,CASSITPMDSSYEQYF